The rows below give T cell receptor beta chains drawn from one sample of a study of T cells in Graves' hyperthyroidism and ophthalmopathy. TCRdb processed the multiplex PCR reads anew with MiXCR; each CDR3 protein has one entry. The top ten clones hold roughly 5.5% of a sample with about 580,000 distinct CDR3 sequences, about 14% of them seen once. The specimen sequenced was blood. These receptor sequences come from a woman in her twenties or thirties with Graves' hyperthyroidism that later progressed to Graves' ophthalmopathy. The CDR3 runs from the conserved cysteine through the conserved F or W. D genes are given only for firm matches. Some rows have no size entry. The others give once, few or many, or a class for an expanded clone.

TRBV24-1	TRBJ2-5	TRBD1	many	TGTGCCACCAGTGACCGGGACAGGCCGTACCAAGAGACCCAGTACTTC	CATSDRDRPYQETQYF
TRBV19	TRBJ1-1	TRBD1	many	TGTGCCAGTAGTACGGACAGGGAGAGCACTGAAGCTTTCTTT	CASSTDRESTEAFF
TRBV10-1	TRBJ2-1	TRBD2	few	TGCGCCACCTCCGGGGAGCGGGAAGGGAATGAGCAGTTCTTC	CATSGEREGNEQFF
TRBV18	TRBJ2-3	TRBD2	few	TGTGCCAGCTTACTAGCGCTCACAGATACGCAGTATTTT	CASLLALTDTQYF
TRBV2	TRBJ1-1	NA	few	TGTGCCAGCAGTGTACTGGGTGGGAGCACTGAAGCTTTCTTT	CASSVLGGSTEAFF
TRBV4-1	TRBJ2-2	TRBD1	NA	TGCGCCAGCAGCCAAGCGTCATCGGGACAGGGGATCGGGGAGCTGTTTTTT	CASSQASSGQGIGELFF
TRBV29-1	TRBJ1-6	NA	NA	TGCAGCGTTGCTTTGACGGAAAATTCACCCCTCCACTTT	CSVALTENSPLHF
TRBV30	TRBJ1-2	TRBD1	NA	TGTGCCTGGAATAGACAGGGATGGCATGGCTACACCTTC	CAWNRQGWHGYTF
TRBV28	TRBJ1-1	NA	many	TGTGCCAGCAGTGCGGGGGGCGAGAACACTGAAGCTTTCTTT	CASSAGGENTEAFF
TRBV7-7	TRBJ2-5	NA	NA	TGTGCTAGCAGCTCCTACAGCAAAGAGACCCAGTACTTC	CASSSYSKETQYF
TRBV18	TRBJ1-4	NA	many	TGTGCCAGCTCACCAGATCCCCAGACCAGTAATGAAAAACTGTTTTTT	CASSPDPQTSNEKLFF
TRBV6-1	TRBJ2-3	NA	NA	TGTGCCAGCAGAATGACAGGCGCTAGCACAGATACGCAGTATTTT	CASRMTGASTDTQYF
TRBV6-1	TRBJ2-5	NA	many	TGTGCCAGCAGTCCCTCGTGGGGACTTCGGGCGGAGACCCAGTACTTC	CASSPSWGLRAETQYF
TRBV27	TRBJ1-3	NA	many	TGTGCCAGCAGGGTTGACGGGACGGCGGGAAACACCATATATTTT	CASRVDGTAGNTIYF
TRBV7-3	TRBJ1-3	TRBD1	many	TGTGCCAGCAGCTTACAGGGGGCTGGAGGAAACACCATATATTTT	CASSLQGAGGNTIYF
TRBV18	TRBJ2-1	TRBD2	NA	TGTGCCAGCTCATCGACTAGCGGGAGTACGAGGAATGAGCAGTTCTTC	CASSSTSGSTRNEQFF
TRBV19	TRBJ1-5	TRBD1	many	TGTGCCAGTAGTCAGACAGGGGATCAGCCCCAGCATTTT	CASSQTGDQPQHF
TRBV6-2/TRBV6-3	TRBJ2-3	TRBD2	NA	TGTGCCAGCGAGTCTAGCGGAGGGAGCACAGATACGCAGTATTTT	CASESSGGSTDTQYF
TRBV20-1	TRBJ2-5	NA	NA	TGCAGTGCCAACCCGGGCCCCTCGACAGGCGAGACCCAGTACTTC	CSANPGPSTGETQYF
TRBV7-9	TRBJ1-1	NA	many	TGTGCCAGCAGCTTTCAAGGGCGAGGAGAAGCTTTCTTT	CASSFQGRGEAFF
TRBV30	TRBJ2-1	NA	many	TGTGCCTGGAGAGCCCCCCGGGACCTCTTCCGACATGAGCAGTTCTTC	CAWRAPRDLFRHEQFF
TRBV12-3/TRBV12-4	TRBJ2-1	NA	NA	TGTGCCAGCCAACAGTACAATGAGCAGTTCTTC	CASQQYNEQFF
TRBV10-2	TRBJ1-5	NA	NA	TGCGCCAGCAGAGGGGGAAGGGACAATCAGCCCCAGCATTTT	CASRGGRDNQPQHF
TRBV30	TRBJ2-1	TRBD2	NA	TGTGCCTGGAGTAGTGGGAGGGCCATCAATGAGCAGTTCTTC	CAWSSGRAINEQFF
TRBV5-5	TRBJ2-7	NA	NA	TGTGCCAGCAGCTTGGTGACTCGCTACGAGCAGTACTTC	CASSLVTRYEQYF
TRBV7-9	TRBJ2-7	TRBD2	NA	TGTGCCAGCAGCGCCCCAACTAGCGGTTCCTACGAGCAGTACTTC	CASSAPTSGSYEQYF
TRBV9	TRBJ2-1	NA	many	TGTGCCAGCAGCGTAGGATCTAAGGAGAGTGAGCAGTTCTTC	CASSVGSKESEQFF
TRBV6-5	TRBJ1-2	NA	many	TGTGCCAGCAGTTACCTGGGGGCGCAGAACTATGGCTACACCTTC	CASSYLGAQNYGYTF
TRBV9	TRBJ2-2	NA	NA	TGTGCCAGCAGCGTAGCAGTAATTAACACCGGGGAGCTGTTTTTT	CASSVAVINTGELFF
TRBV24-1	TRBJ1-2	NA	many	TGTGCCACTTATAGGCGCCACCGGGCCTATGGCTACACCTTC	CATYRRHRAYGYTF
TRBV4-3	TRBJ1-2	NA	NA	TGCGCCAGCAGCCAAGTGGCCGGCTATGGCTACACCTTC	CASSQVAGYGYTF
TRBV3-1	TRBJ1-2	NA	many	TGTGCCAGCAGCCAAGATCAGGTACAGCAGGGCTACACCTTC	CASSQDQVQQGYTF
TRBV19	TRBJ2-1	NA	few	TGTGCCAGTAGTATTAGGGCAACGCACAATGAGCAGTTCTTC	CASSIRATHNEQFF
TRBV3-1	TRBJ1-3	NA	NA	TGTGCCAGCAGCTTATGGGACATAGCCGGAAACACCATATATTTT	CASSLWDIAGNTIYF
TRBV9	TRBJ2-2	TRBD2	few	TGTGCCAGCAGCGCTGGACTAGCGGGAGAACTCGGGGAGCTGTTTTTT	CASSAGLAGELGELFF
TRBV27	TRBJ1-6	NA	many	TGTGCCAGCGCCGGGACTTTCGCCTATAATTCACCCCTCCACTTT	CASAGTFAYNSPLHF
TRBV6-1	TRBJ1-2	NA	many	TGTGCCAGCAGTGAACGAACAGGGCGCAACTATGGCTACACCTTC	CASSERTGRNYGYTF
TRBV7-2	TRBJ2-6	TRBD1	many	TGTGCCAGCAGCTCATCGACAGGGCGTTCTGGGGCCAACGTCCTGACTTTC	CASSSSTGRSGANVLTF
TRBV7-8	TRBJ2-1	TRBD1	many	TGTGCCAGCAGCCCAAGAGGGGGCAAAAGGGGTGAGCAGTTCTTC	CASSPRGGKRGEQFF
TRBV2	TRBJ1-1	TRBD1	many	TGTGCCGGGGGACAGGGACTGAACACTGAAGCTTTCTTT	CAGGQGLNTEAFF
TRBV5-1	TRBJ2-7	NA	NA	TGCGCCAGCAGCTTGGTGGGGGCGTCCTACGAGCAGTACTTC	CASSLVGASYEQYF
TRBV29-1	TRBJ2-1	NA	many	TGCAGCGTACCGACAGATTTGAGCTCCTACAATGAGCAGTTCTTC	CSVPTDLSSYNEQFF
TRBV7-9	TRBJ2-1	NA	NA	TGTGCCAGCAGGTCAGGGAGAGAGCAGTTCTTC	CASRSGREQFF
TRBV28	TRBJ2-7	TRBD1	many	TGTGCCAGCAGCACCGGGACAGACGAGCAGTACTTC	CASSTGTDEQYF
TRBV10-3	TRBJ2-3	NA	many	TGTGCCATCAGTGAGTCGGAATGGAGCGACAACCCCAAAGATACGCAGTATTTT	CAISESEWSDNPKDTQYF
TRBV28	TRBJ2-1	TRBD1	NA	TGTGCCAGCAGACCGAGTTGGGGACAGGGGTACGAGCAGTTCTTC	CASRPSWGQGYEQFF
TRBV7-9	TRBJ2-7	NA	few	TGTGCCAGCTCCAATTCGGAAGCCTACGAGCAGTACTTC	CASSNSEAYEQYF
TRBV7-9	TRBJ1-1	TRBD1	many	TGTGCCAGCAGGTTGACAGGGTCTGAAGCTTTCTTT	CASRLTGSEAFF
TRBV12-3/TRBV12-4	TRBJ2-1	NA	NA	TGTGCCAGCAGTTTAAGGCACTCCTCGGGCGGTGAGCAGTTCTTC	CASSLRHSSGGEQFF
TRBV4-2	TRBJ2-3	NA	NA	TGTGCCAGCTCCCAAGGCTCCGGCGTCGGAGATACGCAGTATTTT	CASSQGSGVGDTQYF
TRBV7-9	TRBJ2-1	TRBD2	many	TGTGCCAGCAGCTTTACGAGCGGGAGAGGGAATGAGCAGTTCTTC	CASSFTSGRGNEQFF
TRBV12-3/TRBV12-4	TRBJ1-1	NA	many	TGTGCCAGCACCAGAACGACAGTCACTGAAGCTTTCTTT	CASTRTTVTEAFF
TRBV20-1	TRBJ1-6	TRBD1	few	TGCAGTGCTAGAGTGGGACAGTTGAATTCACCCCTCCACTTT	CSARVGQLNSPLHF
TRBV19	TRBJ1-3	NA	NA	TGTGCCAATAGTCCATCTACGGACATTGGAAACACCATATATTTT	CANSPSTDIGNTIYF
TRBV19	TRBJ1-2	NA	few	TGTGCCAGTAGTATTCCCGAGCAGAGCTATGGCTACACCTTC	CASSIPEQSYGYTF